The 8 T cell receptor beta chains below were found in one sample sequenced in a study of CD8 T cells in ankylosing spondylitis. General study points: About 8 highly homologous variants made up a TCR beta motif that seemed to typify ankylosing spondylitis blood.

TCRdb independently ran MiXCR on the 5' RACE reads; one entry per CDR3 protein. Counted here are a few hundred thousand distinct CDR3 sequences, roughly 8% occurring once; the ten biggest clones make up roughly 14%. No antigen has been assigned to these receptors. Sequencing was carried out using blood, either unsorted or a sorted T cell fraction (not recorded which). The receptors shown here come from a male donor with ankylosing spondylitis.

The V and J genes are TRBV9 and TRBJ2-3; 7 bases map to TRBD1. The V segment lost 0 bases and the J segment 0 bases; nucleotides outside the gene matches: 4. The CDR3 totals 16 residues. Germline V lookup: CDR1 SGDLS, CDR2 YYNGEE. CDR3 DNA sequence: TGTGCCAGCAGCGTAGCTGAGGGGGCTAGCACAGATACGCAGTATTTT. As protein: CASSVAEGASTDTQYF.

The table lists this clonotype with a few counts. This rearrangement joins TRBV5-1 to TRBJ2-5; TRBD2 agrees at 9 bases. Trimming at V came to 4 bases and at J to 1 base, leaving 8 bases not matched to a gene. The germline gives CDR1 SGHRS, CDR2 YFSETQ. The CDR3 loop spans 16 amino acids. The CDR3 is CASSPAGSGGQETQYF. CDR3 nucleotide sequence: TGCGCCAGCAGCCCGGCTGGTAGCGGGGGCCAAGAGACCCAGTACTTC.

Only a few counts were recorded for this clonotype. CDR3 in DNA: TGTGCCACCGGACTAGCGGGAGAGAGGGGGCGGACAGATACGCAGTATTTT. Amino acid sequence: CATGLAGERGRTDTQYF. The V gene is TRBV10-3, the J gene TRBJ2-3; 13 bases agree with TRBD2. The V and J ends lost 10 bases and 3 bases, in that order; junction bases with no gene match: 13. The CDR3 is 17 residues long. Looked up from germline, CDR1 is ENHRY and CDR2 is SYGVKD.

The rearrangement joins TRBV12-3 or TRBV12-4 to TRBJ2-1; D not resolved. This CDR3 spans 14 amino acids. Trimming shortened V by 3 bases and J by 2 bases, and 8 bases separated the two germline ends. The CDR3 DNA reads TGTGCCAGCAGTTTGAGTGACACCTACAATGAGCAGTTCTTC. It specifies CASSLSDTYNEQFF.

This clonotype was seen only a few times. The CDR3 loop is CASSAALSTDTQYF. The CDR3 coding sequence is TGTGCCAGCAGCGCCGCCCTTAGCACAGATACGCAGTATTTT. V and J are TRBV11-3 and TRBJ2-3, with unresolved D. Trimming shortened V by 5 bases and J by 0 bases, and 9 bases separated the two germline ends. CDR1 and CDR2 (germline): SGHNT, YENEEA. The CDR3 sequence is 14 residues long.

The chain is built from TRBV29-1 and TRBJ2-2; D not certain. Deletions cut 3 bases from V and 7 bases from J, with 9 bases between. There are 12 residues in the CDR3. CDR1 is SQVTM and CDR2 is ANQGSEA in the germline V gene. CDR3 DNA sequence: TGCAGCGTTGAGGTCCGGTTCGGGGAGCTGTTTTTT. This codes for CSVEVRFGELFF.

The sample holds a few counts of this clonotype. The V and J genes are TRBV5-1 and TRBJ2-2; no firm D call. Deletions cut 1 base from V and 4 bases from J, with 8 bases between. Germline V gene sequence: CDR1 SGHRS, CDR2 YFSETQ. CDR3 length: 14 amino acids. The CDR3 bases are TGCGCCAGCAGCTTGTACAGATTCACCGGGGAGCTGTTTTTT. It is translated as CASSLYRFTGELFF.

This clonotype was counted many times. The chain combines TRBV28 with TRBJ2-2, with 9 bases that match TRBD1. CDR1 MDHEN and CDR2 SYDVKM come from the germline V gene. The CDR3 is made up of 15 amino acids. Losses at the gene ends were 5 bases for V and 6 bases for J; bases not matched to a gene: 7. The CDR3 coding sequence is TGTGCCAGCAGTCGCGCTTACAGGGGGCCCGGGGAGCTGTTTTTT. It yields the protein CASSRAYRGPGELFF.